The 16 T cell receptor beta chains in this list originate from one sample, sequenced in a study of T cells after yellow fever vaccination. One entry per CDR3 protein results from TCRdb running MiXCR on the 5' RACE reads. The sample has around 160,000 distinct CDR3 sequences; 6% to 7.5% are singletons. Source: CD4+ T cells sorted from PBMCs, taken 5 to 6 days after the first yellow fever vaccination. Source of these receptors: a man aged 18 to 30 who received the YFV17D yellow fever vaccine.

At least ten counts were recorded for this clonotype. CDR3 coding DNA: TGTGCCAGCAGTCCGTCGGACGCGGAAGGGTCCGAGCAGTACTTC. Encoded protein: CASSPSDAEGSEQYF. The chain combines TRBV28 with TRBJ2-7; no definite D call. The germline CDR1 and CDR2 sequences are MDHEN and SYDVKM. The CDR3 spans 15 residues. The V end was cut by 5 bases, the J end by 6 bases, with 20 bases between.

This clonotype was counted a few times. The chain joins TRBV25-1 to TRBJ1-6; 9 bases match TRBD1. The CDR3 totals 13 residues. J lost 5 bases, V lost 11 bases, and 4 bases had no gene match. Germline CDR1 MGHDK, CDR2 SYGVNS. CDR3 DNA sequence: TGTGCCGTACAGGGGGCCCATAATTCACCCCTCCACTTT. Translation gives CAVQGAHNSPLHF. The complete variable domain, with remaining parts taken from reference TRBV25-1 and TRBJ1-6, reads EADIYQTPRYLVIGTGKKITLECSQTMGHDKMYWYQQDPGMELHLIHYSYGVNSTEKGDLSSESTVSRIRTEHFPLTLESARPSHTSQYLCAVQGAHNSPLHFGNGTRLTVT.

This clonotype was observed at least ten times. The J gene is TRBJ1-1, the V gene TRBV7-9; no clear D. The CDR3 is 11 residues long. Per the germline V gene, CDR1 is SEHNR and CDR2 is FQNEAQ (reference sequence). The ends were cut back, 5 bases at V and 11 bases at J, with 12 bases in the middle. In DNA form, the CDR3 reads TGTGCCAGCAGCAATGATCTGTCGGCTTTCTTT. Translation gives CASSNDLSAFF.

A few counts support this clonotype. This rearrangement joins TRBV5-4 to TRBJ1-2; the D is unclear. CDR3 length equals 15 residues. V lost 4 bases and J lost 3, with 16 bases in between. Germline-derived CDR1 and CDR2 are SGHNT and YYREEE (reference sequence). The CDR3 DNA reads TGTGCCAGCAGCCCCAACATGGGGTCAGACTATGGCTACACCTTC. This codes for CASSPNMGSDYGYTF.

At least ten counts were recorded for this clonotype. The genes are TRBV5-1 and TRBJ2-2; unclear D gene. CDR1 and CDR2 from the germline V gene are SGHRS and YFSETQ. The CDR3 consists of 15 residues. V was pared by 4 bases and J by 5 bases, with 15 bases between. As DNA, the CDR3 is TGCGCCAGCAGCCCGAATACGAGGATTACCGGGGAGCTGTTTTTT. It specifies CASSPNTRITGELFF.

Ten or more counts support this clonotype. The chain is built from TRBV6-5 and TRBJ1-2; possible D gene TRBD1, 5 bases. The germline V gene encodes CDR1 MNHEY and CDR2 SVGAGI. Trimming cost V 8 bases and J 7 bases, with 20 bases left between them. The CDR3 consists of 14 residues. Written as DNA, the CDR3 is TGTGCCAGCGGCTTGCGGGGCGAGTTTGGTGGCTACACCTTC. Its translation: CASGLRGEFGGYTF.

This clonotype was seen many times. This CDR3 reads CASSGRDRGSPYEQYF. CDR3 nucleotide sequence: TGTGCCAGCAGTGGCCGAGACAGGGGTTCCCCCTACGAGCAGTACTTC. The chain recombines TRBV6-1 with TRBJ2-7, with 8 bases matching TRBD1. The CDR3 has 16 residues. Per the germline V gene, CDR1 is MNHNS and CDR2 is SASEGT. The trim removed 4 bases at V and 2 bases at J, leaving 10 bases unmatched.

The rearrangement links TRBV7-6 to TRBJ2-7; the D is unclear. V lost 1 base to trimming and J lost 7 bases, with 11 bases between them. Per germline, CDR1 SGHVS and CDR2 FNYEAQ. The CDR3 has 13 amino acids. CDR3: CASSLGTADEQYV. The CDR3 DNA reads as TGTGCCAGCAGCTTAGGGACGGCGGATGAGCAGTACGTC.

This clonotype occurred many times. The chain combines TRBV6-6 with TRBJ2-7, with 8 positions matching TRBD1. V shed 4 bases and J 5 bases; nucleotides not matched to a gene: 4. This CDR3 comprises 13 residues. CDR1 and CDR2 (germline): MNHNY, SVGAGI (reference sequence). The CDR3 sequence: CASSSDRGNEQYF. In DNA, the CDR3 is TGTGCCAGCAGTTCTGACAGGGGTAACGAGCAGTACTTC.

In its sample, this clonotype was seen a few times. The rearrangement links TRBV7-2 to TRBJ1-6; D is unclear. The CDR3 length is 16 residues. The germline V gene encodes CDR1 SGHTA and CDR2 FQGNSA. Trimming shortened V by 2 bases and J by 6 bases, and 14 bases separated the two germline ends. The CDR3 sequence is CASSLRGLGTNSPLHF. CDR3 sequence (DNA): TGTGCCAGCAGCTTAAGAGGGTTGGGAACTAATTCACCCCTCCACTTT. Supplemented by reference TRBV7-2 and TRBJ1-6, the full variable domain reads GAGVSQSPSNKVTEKGKDVELRCDPISGHTALYWYRQSLGQGLEFLIYFQGNSAPDKSGLPSDRFSAERTGGSVSTLTIQRTQQEDSAVYLCASSLRGLGTNSPLHFGNGTRLTVT.

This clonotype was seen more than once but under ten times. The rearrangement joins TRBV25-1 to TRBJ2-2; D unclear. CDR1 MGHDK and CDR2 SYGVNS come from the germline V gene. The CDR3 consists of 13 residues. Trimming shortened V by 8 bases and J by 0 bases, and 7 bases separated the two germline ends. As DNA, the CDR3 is TGTGCCAGCTTAGGATCGAACACCGGGGAGCTGTTTTTT. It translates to CASLGSNTGELFF.

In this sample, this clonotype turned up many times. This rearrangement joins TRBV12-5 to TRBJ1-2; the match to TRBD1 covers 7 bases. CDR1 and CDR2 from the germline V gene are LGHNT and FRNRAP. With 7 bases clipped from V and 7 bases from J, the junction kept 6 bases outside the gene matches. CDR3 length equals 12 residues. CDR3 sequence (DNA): TGTGCTAGTGACTCGACAGGGTCTGGCTACACCTTC. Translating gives CASDSTGSGYTF.

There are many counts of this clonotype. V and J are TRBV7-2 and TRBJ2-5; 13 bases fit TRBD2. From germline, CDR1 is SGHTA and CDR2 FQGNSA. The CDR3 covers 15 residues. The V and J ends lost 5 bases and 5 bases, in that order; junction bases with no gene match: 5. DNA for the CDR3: TGTGCCAGCAGCGCCGGACTAGCGGGGGAGGAGACCCAGTACTTC. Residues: CASSAGLAGEETQYF.

CDR3 bases: TGCGCCAGCAGCGGACTGTCTAACACTGAAGCTTTCTTT. It translates to CASSGLSNTEAFF. The rearrangement links TRBV5-1 to TRBJ1-1; unclear D gene. The length of the CDR3 is 13 residues. V dropped 4 bases and J dropped 2 bases, with 9 bases sitting between them. Per the germline V gene, CDR1 is SGHRS and CDR2 is YFSETQ.

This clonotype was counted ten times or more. CDR3 coding DNA: TGTGCCAGCAGTCAAATGGGGGACACTGAAGCTTTCTTT. Residues: CASSQMGDTEAFF. This rearrangement joins TRBV7-9 to TRBJ1-1; possibly TRBD1 for D (5 bases). V was shortened by 6 bases and J by 3 bases, with 11 bases between the two germline ends. The V gene's germline CDR1 is SEHNR and CDR2 FQNEAQ (reference sequence). CDR3 length: 13 residues.

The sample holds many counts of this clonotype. The CDR3 DNA sequence: TGTGCCATCAAGGATAGCGGGGGGGCATCCTACAATGAGCAGTTCTTC. Translated: CAIKDSGGASYNEQFF. The rearrangement links TRBV10-3 to TRBJ2-1; TRBD2 matches 11 bases. J gave up 1 base and V 7 bases, and 6 bases lay outside the gene matches. CDR1 is ENHRY, CDR2 SYGVKD, per germline. The CDR3 runs 16 residues.